This T cell receptor (beta chain) emerged from a study of T cell responses to AZD1222 COVID-19 vaccine. Concerning this clone: Its antigen remains unidentified.

The protocol was immunoSEQ multiplex PCR, while the TCRdb copy is restricted to in-frame clones and leaves out a portion. The table includes approximately 150,000 clones, approximately 90% detected once. Study conclusions and caveats: The study identified only a handful of AZD1222 recipients as seropositive at baseline.

Trimming pared 6 bases from V and 0 bases from J, leaving 12 bases between. The CDR3 spans 14 residues. CDR1 and CDR2 (germline): MNHEY, SVGAGI. The starting material was peripheral blood, obtained on day 0 of MenACWY control vaccination. V is TRBV6-5 and J is TRBJ2-7; possible D gene TRBD1, 6 bases. The receptor was derived from an adult in good health. CDR3 sequence (DNA): TGTGCCAGCAGCGACAGGTGGAGCTCCTACGAGCAGTACTTC. Translation gives CASSDRWSSYEQYF.